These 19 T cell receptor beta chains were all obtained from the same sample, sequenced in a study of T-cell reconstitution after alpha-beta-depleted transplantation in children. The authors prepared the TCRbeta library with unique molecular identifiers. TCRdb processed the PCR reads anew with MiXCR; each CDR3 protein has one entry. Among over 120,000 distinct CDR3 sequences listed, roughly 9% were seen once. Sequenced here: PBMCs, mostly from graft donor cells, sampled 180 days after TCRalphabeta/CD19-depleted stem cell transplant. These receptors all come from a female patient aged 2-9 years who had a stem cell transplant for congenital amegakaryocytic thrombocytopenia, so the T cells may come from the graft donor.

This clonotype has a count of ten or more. The CDR3 loop is CASSPAPGPIEEKLFF. CDR3 sequence (DNA): TGTGCCAGCAGTCCCGCCCCGGGTCCAATAGAGGAAAAACTGTTTTTT. This rearrangement joins TRBV28 to TRBJ1-4; D gene uncertain. The CDR3 extends over 16 amino acids. Germline assignment: CDR1 MDHEN and CDR2 SYDVKM. Trimming took off 5 bases at V and 8 bases at J, with 21 bases between the two ends.

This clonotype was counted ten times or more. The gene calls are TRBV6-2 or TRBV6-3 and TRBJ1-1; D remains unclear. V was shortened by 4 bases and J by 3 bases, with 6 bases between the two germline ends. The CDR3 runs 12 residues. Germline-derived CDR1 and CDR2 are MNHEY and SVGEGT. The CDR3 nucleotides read TGTGCCAGCAGTTCTCCCTACACTGAAGCTTTCTTT. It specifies CASSSPYTEAFF.

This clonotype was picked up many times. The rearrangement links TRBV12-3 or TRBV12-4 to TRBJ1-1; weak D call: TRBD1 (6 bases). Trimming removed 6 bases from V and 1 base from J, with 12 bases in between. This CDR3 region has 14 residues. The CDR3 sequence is CASSRTGKNTEAFF. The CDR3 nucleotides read TGTGCCAGCAGCCGAACAGGGAAGAACACTGAAGCTTTCTTT.

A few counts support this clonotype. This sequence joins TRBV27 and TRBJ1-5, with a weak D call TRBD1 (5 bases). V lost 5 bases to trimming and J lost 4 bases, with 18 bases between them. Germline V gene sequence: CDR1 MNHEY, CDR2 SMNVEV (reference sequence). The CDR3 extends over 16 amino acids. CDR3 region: CASSRLRGPINQPQHF. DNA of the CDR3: TGTGCCAGCAGTAGACTTCGGGGACCCATAAATCAGCCCCAGCATTTT.

CDR3 bases: TGTGCCAGCAGCTTAAGACCCGACTTCACCGGGGAGCTGTTTTTT. This encodes CASSLRPDFTGELFF. This chain uses TRBV5-4 with TRBJ2-2; unclear D gene. Trimming shortened V by 2 bases and J by 4 bases, and 12 bases separated the two germline ends. The CDR3 consists of 15 residues. Germline assignment: CDR1 SGHNT and CDR2 YYREEE (reference sequence).

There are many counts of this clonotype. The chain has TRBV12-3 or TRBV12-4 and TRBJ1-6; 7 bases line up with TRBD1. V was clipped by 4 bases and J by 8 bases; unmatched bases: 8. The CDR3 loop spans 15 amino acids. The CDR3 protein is CASSSQGTADSPLHF. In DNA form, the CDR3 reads TGTGCCAGCAGTTCGCAGGGGACAGCCGATTCACCCCTCCACTTT.

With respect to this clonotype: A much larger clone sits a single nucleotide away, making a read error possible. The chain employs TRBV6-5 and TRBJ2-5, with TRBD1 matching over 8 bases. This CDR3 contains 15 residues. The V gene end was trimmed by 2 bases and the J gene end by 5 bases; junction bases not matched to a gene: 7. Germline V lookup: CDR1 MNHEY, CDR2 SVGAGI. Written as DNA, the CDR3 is TGTGCCAGCAGTTACAAGACAGGGGATTTCGAGACCCAGTACTTC. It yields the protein CASSYKTGDFETQYF.

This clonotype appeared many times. CDR3 residues: CASSGRARTDTQYF. Here the CDR3 DNA reads TGCGCCAGCAGCGGCAGGGCTCGCACAGATACGCAGTATTTT. J is TRBJ2-3 and V is TRBV5-1; D is perhaps TRBD1 (5 bases). The CDR3 spans 14 residues. The V gene lost 4 bases and the J gene lost 1 base, with 10 bases spanning the gap. Germline CDR1 reads SGHRS; CDR2 reads YFSETQ. The whole variable domain, remainder taken from reference TRBV5-1 and TRBJ2-3, is KAGVTQTPRYLIKTRGQQVTLSCSPISGHRSVSWYQQTPGQGLQFLFEYFSETQRNKGNFPGRFSGRQFSNSRSEMNVSTLELGDSALYLCASSGRARTDTQYFGPGTRLTVL.

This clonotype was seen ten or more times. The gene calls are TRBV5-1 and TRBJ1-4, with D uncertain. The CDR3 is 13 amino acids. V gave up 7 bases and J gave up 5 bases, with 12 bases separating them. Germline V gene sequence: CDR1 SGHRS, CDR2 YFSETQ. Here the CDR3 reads CASGDRTNEKLFF. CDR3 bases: TGCGCCAGCGGCGACCGGACGAATGAAAAACTGTTTTTT.

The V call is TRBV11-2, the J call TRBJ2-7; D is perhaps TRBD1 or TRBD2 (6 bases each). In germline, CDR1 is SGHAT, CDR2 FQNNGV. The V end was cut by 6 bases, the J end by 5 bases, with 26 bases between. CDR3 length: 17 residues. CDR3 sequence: CASRRGTSDISYDEQYF. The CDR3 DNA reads TGTGCCAGCAGAAGGGGGACTTCCGACATTTCCTACGACGAGCAGTACTTC.

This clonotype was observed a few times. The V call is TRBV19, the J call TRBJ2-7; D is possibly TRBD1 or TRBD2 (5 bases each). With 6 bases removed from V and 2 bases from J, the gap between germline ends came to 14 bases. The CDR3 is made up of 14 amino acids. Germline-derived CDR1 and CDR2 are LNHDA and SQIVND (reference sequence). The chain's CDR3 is CASRHRGGTYEQYF. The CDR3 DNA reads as TGTGCCAGTAGGCACCGTGGGGGAACCTACGAGCAGTACTTC.

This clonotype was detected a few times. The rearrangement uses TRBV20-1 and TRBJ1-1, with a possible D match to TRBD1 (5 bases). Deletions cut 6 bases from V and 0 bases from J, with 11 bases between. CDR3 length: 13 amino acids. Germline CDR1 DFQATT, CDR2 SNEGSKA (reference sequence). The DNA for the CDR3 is TGCAGTGCCTCGGACACCTTGAACACTGAAGCTTTCTTT. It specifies CSASDTLNTEAFF.

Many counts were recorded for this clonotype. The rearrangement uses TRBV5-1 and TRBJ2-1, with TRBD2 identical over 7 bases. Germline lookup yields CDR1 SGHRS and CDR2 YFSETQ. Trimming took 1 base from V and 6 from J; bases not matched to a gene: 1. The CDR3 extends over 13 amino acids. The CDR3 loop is CASSLPSGNEQFF. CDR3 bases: TGCGCCAGCAGCTTGCCTAGCGGCAATGAGCAGTTCTTC.

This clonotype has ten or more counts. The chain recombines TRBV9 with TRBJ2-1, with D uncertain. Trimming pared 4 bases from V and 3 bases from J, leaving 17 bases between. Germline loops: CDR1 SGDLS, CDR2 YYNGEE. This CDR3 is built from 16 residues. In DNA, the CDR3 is TGTGCCAGCAGCCGAGGATTGGAGAACTTCTACAATGAGCAGTTCTTC. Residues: CASSRGLENFYNEQFF.

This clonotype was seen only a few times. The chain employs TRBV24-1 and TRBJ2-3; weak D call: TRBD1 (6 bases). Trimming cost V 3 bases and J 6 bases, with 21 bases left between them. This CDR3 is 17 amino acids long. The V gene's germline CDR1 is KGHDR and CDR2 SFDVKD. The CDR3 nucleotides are TGTGCCACCAGTGATCCAACCGGGACAAACTTACGGGATACGCAGTATTTT. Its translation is CATSDPTGTNLRDTQYF.

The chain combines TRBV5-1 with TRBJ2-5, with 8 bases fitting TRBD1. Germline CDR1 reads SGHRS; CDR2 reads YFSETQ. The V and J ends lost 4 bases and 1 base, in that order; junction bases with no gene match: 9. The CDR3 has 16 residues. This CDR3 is CASSPIRGLRQETQYF. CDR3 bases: TGCGCCAGCAGCCCTATCAGGGGGCTCCGCCAAGAGACCCAGTACTTC.

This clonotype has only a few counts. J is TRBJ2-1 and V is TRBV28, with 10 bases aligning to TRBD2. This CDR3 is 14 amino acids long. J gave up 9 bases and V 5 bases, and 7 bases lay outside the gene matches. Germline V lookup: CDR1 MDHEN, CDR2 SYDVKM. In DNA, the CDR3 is TGTGCCAGCAGTCCGCTAGCGGGAGACCGTGAGCAGTTCTTC. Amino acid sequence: CASSPLAGDREQFF. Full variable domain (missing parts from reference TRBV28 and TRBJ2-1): DVKVTQSSRYLVKRTGEKVFLECVQDMDHENMFWYRQDPGLGLRLIYFSYDVKMKEKGDIPEGYSVSREKKERFSLILESASTNQTSMYLCASSPLAGDREQFFGPGTRLTVL.

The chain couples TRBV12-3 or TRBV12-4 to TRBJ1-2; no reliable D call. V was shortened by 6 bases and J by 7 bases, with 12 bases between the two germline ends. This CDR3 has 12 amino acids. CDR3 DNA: TGTGCCAGCAGCTTGAACGGGCCTGGCTACACCTTC. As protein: CASSLNGPGYTF.

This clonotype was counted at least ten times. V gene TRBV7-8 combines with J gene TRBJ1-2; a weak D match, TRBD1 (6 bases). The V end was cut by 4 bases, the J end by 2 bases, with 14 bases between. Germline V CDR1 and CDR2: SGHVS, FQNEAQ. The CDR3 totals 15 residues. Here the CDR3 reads CASSSDRLLNYGYTF. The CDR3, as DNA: TGTGCCAGCAGCTCCGACAGGTTATTGAACTATGGCTACACCTTC.